Listed below are T cell receptor beta chains from one sample, sequenced in a study of blood T cell repertoires in COVID-19. Some clones are missing from TCRdb's copy, which holds only in-frame ones; the method was immunoSEQ multiplex PCR. Of some 120,000 clones listed, approximately 84% were seen once; the top ten hold 1.9%. Specimen: peripheral blood. Receptors originate from a man between 65 and 79 years old with acute or convalescent COVID-19. The CDR3 runs from the conserved cysteine through the conserved F or W. The D gene is left open where the match is weak. Not all rows give a size; the values are once, few, many and, for expanded clones, a class.

D: TRBD1; size: -; V: TRBV5-5; J: TRBJ1-2; DNA: TGTGCCAGCAGCTTCCAACCGCTGGACAGGGGCTACACCTTC; CDR3: CASSFQPLDRGYTF
D: TRBD2; size: -; V: TRBV28; J: TRBJ2-7; DNA: TGTGCCAGCAGCATCATAGCGGGGGGCTCGATCGAGCAGTACTTC; CDR3: CASSIIAGGSIEQYF
D: TRBD1; size: -; V: TRBV2; J: TRBJ1-4; DNA: TGTGCCAGCACCGAGGGGGACAGGCTTGAAAAACTGTTTTTT; CDR3: CASTEGDRLEKLFF
D: -; size: -; V: TRBV18; J: TRBJ1-4; DNA: TGTGCCAGCTCACGCGGAGCAACTAATGAAAAACTGTTTTTT; CDR3: CASSRGATNEKLFF
D: -; size: -; V: TRBV11-2; J: TRBJ1-5; DNA: TGTGCCAGCAGCTTAAGGGAGTATCAGCCCCAGCATTTT; CDR3: CASSLREYQPQHF
D: -; size: few; V: TRBV5-1; J: TRBJ2-2; DNA: TGCGCCAGCAGCGCCGGGACTCAGGGGGCCGGGGAGCTGTTTTTT; CDR3: CASSAGTQGAGELFF
D: TRBD1; size: -; V: TRBV6-5; J: TRBJ1-4; DNA: TGTGCCAGCAGTTACGGAACAGGGGGCGAGGAAAAACTGTTTTTT; CDR3: CASSYGTGGEEKLFF
D: -; size: -; V: TRBV2; J: TRBJ1-6; DNA: TGTGCCAGCAGACCGGGAGGGGGGGGTTCACCCCTCCACTTT; CDR3: CASRPGGGGSPLHF
D: TRBD1; size: -; V: TRBV12-5; J: TRBJ2-1; DNA: TGTGCTAGTGGTTTGGTCATTAGACAGGGGGCCTACAATGAGCAGTTCTTC; CDR3: CASGLVIRQGAYNEQFF
D: -; size: -; V: TRBV30; J: TRBJ1-2; DNA: TGTGCCTGGAGTACGCGCAGGGATGGCTACACCTTC; CDR3: CAWSTRRDGYTF
D: -; size: -; V: TRBV19; J: TRBJ2-2; DNA: TGTGCCAGTAGTGACACAGGGACCGGGGAGCTGTTTTTT; CDR3: CASSDTGTGELFF
D: -; size: -; V: TRBV5-4; J: TRBJ2-7; DNA: TGTGCCAGCAGCTTAGATCGGGGGGCCGGATACGAGCAGTACTTC; CDR3: CASSLDRGAGYEQYF
D: TRBD1; size: -; V: TRBV6-6; J: TRBJ1-5; DNA: TGTGCCAGCAGTCCTTCGTATAGGGACAGGGGGAGTGATCAGCCCCAGCATTTT; CDR3: CASSPSYRDRGSDQPQHF
D: -; size: -; V: TRBV12-3/TRBV12-4; J: TRBJ2-7; DNA: TGTGCCAGCAGCTCTACTATATACGAGCAGTACTTC; CDR3: CASSSTIYEQYF
D: TRBD1; size: -; V: TRBV4-1; J: TRBJ2-3; DNA: TGCGCCAGCAGTCACGGAGTGAACAGGGGGCGCACAGATACGCAGTATTTT; CDR3: CASSHGVNRGRTDTQYF
D: -; size: few; V: TRBV28; J: TRBJ1-1; DNA: TGTGCCACGACGGGGGTAATGAACACTGAAGCTTTCTTT; CDR3: CATTGVMNTEAFF
D: TRBD1; size: -; V: TRBV5-1; J: TRBJ2-5; DNA: TGCGCCAGCAGCTTGGGGGGACAGGGGGCGAGAGAGACCCAGTACTTC; CDR3: CASSLGGQGARETQYF
D: TRBD1; size: few; V: TRBV7-9; J: TRBJ1-2; DNA: TGTGCCAGCAGCTCTAACCTTCGGGGACAGGGACACTATGGCTACACCTTC; CDR3: CASSSNLRGQGHYGYTF
D: -; size: -; V: TRBV4-1; J: TRBJ2-5; DNA: TGCGCCAGCAGCCAGCTCACAGGGTTTTACGGAGAGACCCAGTACTTC; CDR3: CASSQLTGFYGETQYF
D: -; size: -; V: TRBV30; J: TRBJ2-7; DNA: TGTGTCGGAGAGGTACCACAGGGTGAAAGGAAATCCTACGAGCAGTACTTC; CDR3: CVGEVPQGERKSYEQYF
D: TRBD1; size: few; V: TRBV19; J: TRBJ1-2; DNA: TGTGCCAGTAGTACCCCGGGACAGGGGAACTATGGCTACACCTTC; CDR3: CASSTPGQGNYGYTF
D: -; size: -; V: TRBV27; J: TRBJ1-5; DNA: TGTGCCAGCAGTACCCGCGTTTATGAGCCCCAGCATTTT; CDR3: CASSTRVYEPQHF